A single sample gave rise to the 18 T cell receptor beta chains below, sequenced in a study of blood T cell repertoires in COVID-19. The table came from immunoSEQ multiplex PCR; TCRdb's copy has only in-frame clones and leaves some out. The sample lists fewer than 130,000 clones, 70% to 80% occurring once. Sequenced input: peripheral blood. These receptors all stem from a man aged 70 or older with active or convalescent COVID-19.

The rearrangement uses TRBV6-2 or TRBV6-3 and TRBJ2-1; 12 bases line up with TRBD2. CDR1 is MNHEY and CDR2 is SVGEGT in the germline V gene. The trim removed 2 bases at V and 7 bases at J, leaving 3 bases unmatched. This CDR3 has 15 amino acids. The CDR3 reads CASSYGGLAGNEQFF. CDR3 nucleotide sequence: TGTGCCAGCAGTTACGGAGGACTAGCGGGGAATGAGCAGTTCTTC.

V is TRBV28 and J is TRBJ1-5; D is unclear. V lost 8 bases to trimming and J lost 4 bases, with 12 bases between them. The CDR3 loop spans 13 amino acids. CDR1 and CDR2 from the germline V gene are MDHEN and SYDVKM. Here the CDR3 reads CASQYRGNQPQHF. CDR3 nucleotides: TGTGCCAGCCAATACAGAGGGAATCAGCCCCAGCATTTT.

The CDR3 protein is CASSGTYGGGNTEAFF. In nucleotides, the CDR3 is TGTGCCAGCAGTGGTACCTATGGGGGGGGAAACACTGAAGCTTTCTTT. The chain employs TRBV2 and TRBJ1-1; D might be TRBD1 (5 bases). The CDR3 runs 16 residues. The ends were cut back, 4 bases at V and 2 bases at J, with 17 bases in the middle. CDR1 and CDR2 (germline): SNHLY, FYNNEI.

In its sample, this clone was seen a few times. The V gene is TRBV6-6, the J gene TRBJ2-1; 12 nucleotides line up with TRBD2. Trimming removed 5 bases from V and 7 bases from J; junction bases left unmatched: 15. Germline CDR1 is MNHNY and CDR2 is SVGAGI (reference sequence). There are 18 residues in the CDR3. CDR3 DNA: TGTGCCAGCAGTCCAAGGACTAGCGGGAAGAGAGGGGCTAATGAGCAGTTCTTC. It is translated as CASSPRTSGKRGANEQFF.

J is TRBJ2-4 and V is TRBV28; maybe TRBD1 (6 bases). The V gene's germline CDR1 is MDHEN and CDR2 SYDVKM. This CDR3 region has 15 residues. V lost 6 bases and J lost 3, with 15 bases in between. The CDR3 loop is CASRAQGLVKNIQYF. The CDR3 nucleotides read TGTGCCAGCAGGGCCCAGGGGCTGGTCAAAAACATTCAGTACTTC.

The rearrangement joins TRBV19 to TRBJ2-1; 13 bases match TRBD2. Germline CDR1 and CDR2: LNHDA and SQIVND (reference sequence). This CDR3 region has 21 residues. J was trimmed by 8 bases and V by 1 base; bases with no gene match: 20. The CDR3 loop is CASSIVRGTGFRLAGGHEQFF. The CDR3 DNA sequence: TGTGCCAGTAGTATAGTAAGAGGGACAGGGTTTCGACTAGCGGGAGGCCATGAGCAGTTCTTC.

The chain joins TRBV5-5 to TRBJ1-6; D might be TRBD1 (5 bases). Germline CDR1 and CDR2: SGHKS and YYEKEE (reference sequence). Trimming removed 5 bases at V and 2 bases at J, with 11 bases between. The CDR3 has 15 residues. The CDR3 sequence is CASSSREAYNSPLHF. The CDR3 nucleotides are TGTGCCAGCAGTTCCAGGGAAGCCTATAATTCACCCCTCCACTTT.

The chain couples TRBV3-1 (or the pseudogene TRBV3-2) to TRBJ2-5; D perhaps matches TRBD1 (5 bases). This CDR3 contains 14 residues. Trimming pared 6 bases from V and 0 bases from J, leaving 11 bases between. Germline loops: CDR1 LGHDT, CDR2 YNNKEL (reference sequence). DNA of the CDR3: TGTGCCAGCAGTCCCAGGGCGTACCAAGAGACCCAGTACTTC. Protein sequence: CASSPRAYQETQYF.

This clone occurred a few times. J is TRBJ2-7 and V is TRBV3-1 (or the pseudogene TRBV3-2), with 7 bases matching TRBD1. Germline trimming cut 4 bases from V and 6 bases from J; bases unmatched to any gene: 3. The CDR3 runs 12 residues. Germline V gene data show CDR1 as LGHDT and CDR2 as YNNKEL (reference sequence). CDR3 amino acids: CASSRRQGEQYF. The CDR3 coding sequence is TGTGCCAGCAGCCGCAGACAGGGCGAGCAGTACTTC.

The chain recombines TRBV19 with TRBJ1-2; D may be TRBD1 (6 bases). Germline V gene data show CDR1 as LNHDA and CDR2 as SQIVND (reference sequence). V lost 3 bases and J 6 bases, leaving 17 bases between the germline ends. The CDR3 is made up of 15 amino acids. CDR3 in amino acids: CASSIAGGGLDGYTF. The CDR3 DNA follows: TGTGCCAGTAGTATCGCGGGGGGCGGCTTGGATGGCTACACCTTC. The whole variable domain, remainder taken from reference TRBV19 and TRBJ1-2, is DGGITQSPKYLFRKEGQNVTLSCEQNLNHDAMYWYRQDPGQGLRLIYYSQIVNDFQKGDIAEGYSVSREKKESFPLTVTSAQKNPTAFYLCASSIAGGGLDGYTFGSGTRLTVV.

The chain is built from TRBV6-5 and TRBJ1-5; 9 bases are shared with TRBD1. Germline-derived CDR1 and CDR2 are MNHEY and SVGAGI. V lost 4 bases to trimming and J lost 7 bases; unmatched junction nucleotides: 8. This CDR3 is 15 amino acids long. CDR3 sequence reads: CASSSGGQGIQPQHF. The CDR3 DNA sequence: TGTGCCAGCAGTTCCGGCGGACAGGGGATACAGCCCCAGCATTTT.

V usage is TRBV18 and J usage is TRBJ2-7, with 7 bases lining up with TRBD2. The CDR3 covers 12 residues. V lost 2 bases to trimming and J lost 5 bases; unmatched junction nucleotides: 0. Looked up from germline, CDR1 is KGHSH and CDR2 is LQKENI. As DNA, the CDR3 is TGTGCCAGCTCACCAGGGAGGGACGAGCAGTACTTC. Its protein product is CASSPGRDEQYF.

CDR3 residues: CASSSFFHGLAGGKGRTDTQYF. As DNA, the CDR3 is TGTGCCAGCAGTTCCTTCTTCCATGGACTAGCGGGAGGGAAGGGACGCACAGATACGCAGTATTTT. The chain uses TRBV28 and TRBJ2-3; 15 nucleotides line up with TRBD2. The germline V gene encodes CDR1 MDHEN and CDR2 SYDVKM. The CDR3 has 22 residues. The V segment lost 4 bases and the J segment 1 base; nucleotides outside the gene matches: 18.

V gene TRBV28 combines with J gene TRBJ2-1, with 10 bases aligning to TRBD2. The germline V gene encodes CDR1 MDHEN and CDR2 SYDVKM. The CDR3 runs to 19 residues. Trimming removed 5 bases from V and 7 bases from J; junction bases left unmatched: 20. The DNA of the CDR3 is TGTGCCAGCAGTCCCGCCGGGTTAGCGGGAGGCCCCCCACAGAATGAGCAGTTCTTC. Translating it yields CASSPAGLAGGPPQNEQFF.

V is TRBV18 and J is TRBJ2-3, with 10 nucleotides matching TRBD2. Trimming removed 4 bases from V and 3 bases from J; junction bases left unmatched: 10. The CDR3 has 17 amino acids. The germline gives CDR1 KGHSH, CDR2 LQKENI. CDR3 residues: CASSLQGTSEITDTQYF. Written as DNA, the CDR3 is TGTGCCAGCTCACTACAGGGGACTAGCGAGATAACAGATACGCAGTATTTT.

The chain is built from TRBV25-1 and TRBJ1-2; TRBD1 aligns across 12 bases. Germline V lookup: CDR1 MGHDK, CDR2 SYGVNS. This CDR3 is built from 17 residues. V was pared by 5 bases and J by 5 bases, with 12 bases of the junction left unmatched. CDR3 loop: CASSPPPGQGAVYGYTF. In DNA form, the CDR3 reads TGTGCCAGCAGTCCCCCTCCGGGACAGGGGGCTGTATATGGCTACACCTTC.

The chain uses TRBV10-2 and TRBJ1-3; TRBD1 matches at 10 bases. CDR1 and CDR2 (germline): WSHSY, SAAADI. The V segment lost 4 bases and the J segment 2 bases; nucleotides outside the gene matches: 2. This CDR3 is 15 amino acids long. In DNA form, the CDR3 reads TGCGCCAGCAGTGCCGGGACAGGGGCTGGAAACACCATATATTTT. Protein product: CASSAGTGAGNTIYF.

A single count supports this clone. The chain is built from TRBV30 and TRBJ2-5, with TRBD2 matching over 10 bases. With 2 bases clipped from V and 5 bases from J, the junction kept 8 bases outside the gene matches. CDR3 length equals 15 residues. Germline V gene data show CDR1 as GTSNPN and CDR2 as SVGIG (reference sequence). The CDR3 nucleotides read TGTGCCTGGAGTCAGGGTAGCGGGAGGCTGGAGACCCAGTACTTC. Translated: CAWSQGSGRLETQYF.